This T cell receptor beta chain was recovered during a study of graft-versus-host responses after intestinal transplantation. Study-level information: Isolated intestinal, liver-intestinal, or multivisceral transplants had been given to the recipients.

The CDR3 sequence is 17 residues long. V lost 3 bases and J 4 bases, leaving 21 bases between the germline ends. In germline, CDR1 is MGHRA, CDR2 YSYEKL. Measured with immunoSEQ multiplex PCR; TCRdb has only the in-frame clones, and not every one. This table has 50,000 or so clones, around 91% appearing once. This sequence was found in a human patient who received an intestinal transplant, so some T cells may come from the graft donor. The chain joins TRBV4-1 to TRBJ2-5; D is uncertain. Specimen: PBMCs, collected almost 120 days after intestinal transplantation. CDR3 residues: CASSQASLENPSETQYF. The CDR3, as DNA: TGCGCCAGCAGCCAGGCGAGTCTCGAGAACCCCTCAGAGACCCAGTACTTC.